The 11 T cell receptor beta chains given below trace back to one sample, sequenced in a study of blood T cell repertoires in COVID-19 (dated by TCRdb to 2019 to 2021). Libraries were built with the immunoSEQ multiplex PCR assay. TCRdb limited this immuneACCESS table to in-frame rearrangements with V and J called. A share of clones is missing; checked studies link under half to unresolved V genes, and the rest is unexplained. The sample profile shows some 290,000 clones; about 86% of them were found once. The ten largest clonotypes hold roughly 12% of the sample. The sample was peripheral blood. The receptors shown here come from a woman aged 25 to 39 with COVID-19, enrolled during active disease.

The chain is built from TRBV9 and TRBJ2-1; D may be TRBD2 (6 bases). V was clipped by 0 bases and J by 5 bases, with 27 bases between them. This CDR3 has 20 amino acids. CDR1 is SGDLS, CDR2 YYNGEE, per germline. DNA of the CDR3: TGTGCCAGCAGCGTAGCTAGGGGAGGTGAAGGGTTCGGGATAAACAATGAGCAGTTCTTC. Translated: CASSVARGGEGFGINNEQFF.

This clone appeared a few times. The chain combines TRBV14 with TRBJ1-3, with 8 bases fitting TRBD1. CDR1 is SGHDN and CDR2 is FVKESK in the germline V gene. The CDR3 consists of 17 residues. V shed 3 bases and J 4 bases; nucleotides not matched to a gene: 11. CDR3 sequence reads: CASSHLGQGGRGNTIYF. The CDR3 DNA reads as TGTGCCAGCAGCCACCTCGGACAGGGTGGTAGGGGAAACACCATATATTTT.

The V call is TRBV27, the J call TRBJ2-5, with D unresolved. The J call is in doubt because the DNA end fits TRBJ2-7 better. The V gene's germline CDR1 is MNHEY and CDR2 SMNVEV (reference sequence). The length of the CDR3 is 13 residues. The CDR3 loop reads CASSSPSSYEQYF. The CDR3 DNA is TGTGCCAGCAGTTCGCCTAGCTCCTACGAGCAGTACTTC.

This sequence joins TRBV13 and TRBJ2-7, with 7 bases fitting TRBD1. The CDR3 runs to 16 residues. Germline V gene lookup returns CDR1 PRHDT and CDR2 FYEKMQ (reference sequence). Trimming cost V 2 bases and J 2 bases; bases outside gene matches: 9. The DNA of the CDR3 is TGTGCCAGCAGCTTACCCCCATTGGGACAGACCTACGAGCAGTACTTC. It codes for CASSLPPLGQTYEQYF.

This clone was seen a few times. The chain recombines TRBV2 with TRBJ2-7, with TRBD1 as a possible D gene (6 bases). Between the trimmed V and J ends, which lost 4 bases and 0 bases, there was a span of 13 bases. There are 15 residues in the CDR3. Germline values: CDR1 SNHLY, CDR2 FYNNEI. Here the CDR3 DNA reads TGTGCCAGCAGTGCTTGGACAGTCTACTCCTACGAGCAGTACTTC. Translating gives CASSAWTVYSYEQYF.

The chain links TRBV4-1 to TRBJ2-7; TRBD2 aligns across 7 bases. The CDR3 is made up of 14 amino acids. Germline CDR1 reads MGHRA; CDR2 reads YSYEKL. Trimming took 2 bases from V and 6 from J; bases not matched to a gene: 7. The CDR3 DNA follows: TGCGCCAGCAGCCAACACGGGGGGATAATCGAGCAGTACTTC. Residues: CASSQHGGIIEQYF.

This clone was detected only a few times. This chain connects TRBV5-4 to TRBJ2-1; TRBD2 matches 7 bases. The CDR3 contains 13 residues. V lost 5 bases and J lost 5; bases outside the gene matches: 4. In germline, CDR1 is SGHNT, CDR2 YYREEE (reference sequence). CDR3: CASRAGYNNEQFF. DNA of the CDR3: TGTGCCAGCAGAGCGGGGTACAACAATGAGCAGTTCTTC.

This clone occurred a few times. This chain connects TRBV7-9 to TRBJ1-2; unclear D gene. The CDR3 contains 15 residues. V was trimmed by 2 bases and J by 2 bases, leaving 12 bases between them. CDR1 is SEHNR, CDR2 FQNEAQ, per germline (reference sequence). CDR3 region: CASSLKDSVNYGYTF. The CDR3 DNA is TGTGCCAGCAGCTTAAAGGACTCGGTCAACTATGGCTACACCTTC.

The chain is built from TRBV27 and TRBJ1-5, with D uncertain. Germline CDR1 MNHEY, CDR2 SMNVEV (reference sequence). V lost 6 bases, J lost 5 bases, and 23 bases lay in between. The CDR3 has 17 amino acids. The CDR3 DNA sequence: TGTGCCAGCAGCCCAAAATCAGGTAGGCCACTGGATCAGCCCCAGCATTTT. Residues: CASSPKSGRPLDQPQHF.

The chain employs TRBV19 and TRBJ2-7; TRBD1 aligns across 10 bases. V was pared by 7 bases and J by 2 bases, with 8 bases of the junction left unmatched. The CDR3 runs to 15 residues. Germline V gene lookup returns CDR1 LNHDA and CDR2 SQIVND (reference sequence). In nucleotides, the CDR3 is TGTGCCAGTAAGGGGGGGACAGGGGCCCCCTACGAGCAGTACTTC. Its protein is CASKGGTGAPYEQYF.

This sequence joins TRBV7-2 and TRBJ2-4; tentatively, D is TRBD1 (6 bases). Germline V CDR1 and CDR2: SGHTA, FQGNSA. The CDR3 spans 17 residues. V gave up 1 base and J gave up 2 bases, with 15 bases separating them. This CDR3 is CASSLVAGAISKNIQYF. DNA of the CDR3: TGTGCCAGCAGCTTAGTCGCAGGGGCTATTTCCAAAAACATTCAGTACTTC.